The 22 T cell receptor beta chains in this list originate from one sample, sequenced in a study of CD8 T cells in Susac syndrome. The RNA input was about 0.45 to 1 ug, and it was reverse transcribed with random hexamers. TCRdb independently ran MiXCR on the immunoSEQ multiplex PCR reads; one entry per CDR3 protein. This table holds 300,000 to 350,000 distinct CDR3 sequences, approximately 90% found once. Sequencing was carried out using CD4+ T cells from PBMCs. The source of these receptors is a human donor with multiple sclerosis.

The rearrangement joins TRBV6-2 or TRBV6-3 to TRBJ2-2; 7 bases align to TRBD2. Germline assignment: CDR1 MNHEY and CDR2 SVGEGT. Trimming removed 0 bases from V and 5 bases from J; junction bases left unmatched: 6. The CDR3 runs to 16 residues. Here the CDR3 reads CASSYSGGSGTGELFF. The DNA of the CDR3 is TGTGCCAGCAGTTACTCTGGCGGGAGCGGTACCGGGGAGCTGTTTTTT.

This chain uses TRBV7-3 with TRBJ2-1; D gene ambiguous. Trimming removed 1 base from V and 5 bases from J, with 9 bases in between. Germline values: CDR1 SGHTA, CDR2 FQGTGA. The length of the CDR3 is 14 residues. CDR3 DNA sequence: TGTGCCAGCAGCTTAAGTTCTGGAAACAATGAGCAGTTCTTC. Translating it yields CASSLSSGNNEQFF.

The chain carries TRBV5-6 and TRBJ1-1; possibly TRBD1 for D (6 bases). The CDR3 length is 15 residues. Per germline, CDR1 SGHDT and CDR2 YYEEEE. The germline V and J ends were trimmed by 6 bases and 1 base, with 16 bases remaining between them. The DNA of the CDR3 is TGTGCCAGCACGGAACAGGGCGGGGGGAACACTGAAGCTTTCTTT. This sequence encodes CASTEQGGGNTEAFF.

The chain uses TRBV4-1 and TRBJ2-2, with TRBD2 matching 16 bases. The germline V gene encodes CDR1 MGHRA and CDR2 YSYEKL. V lost 0 bases, J lost 5 bases, and 12 bases stayed unmatched. The CDR3 extends over 21 amino acids. CDR3 bases: TGCGCCAGCAGCCAAGATCCTGGCGGGACTAGCGGGAGGGCCAGGACCGGGGAGCTGTTTTTT. Amino acids: CASSQDPGGTSGRARTGELFF.

The gene calls are TRBV7-2 and TRBJ2-2; D remains ambiguous. Germline V lookup: CDR1 SGHTA, CDR2 FQGNSA. The CDR3 totals 13 residues. V gave up 3 bases and J gave up 4 bases, with 6 bases separating them. CDR3 in amino acids: CASSFPVTGELFF. The CDR3, as DNA: TGTGCCAGCAGCTTCCCGGTCACCGGGGAGCTGTTTTTT.

CDR3 bases: TGCAGTACCCCGGGGGGGGTTGGCGAGCAGTACTTC. Its protein product is CSTPGGVGEQYF. The gene calls are TRBV20-1 and TRBJ2-7; 8 positions match TRBD2. The J segment lost 6 bases and the V segment lost 8 bases, leaving 9 bases of the junction unmatched. This CDR3 is built from 12 residues. The germline V gene encodes CDR1 DFQATT and CDR2 SNEGSKA (reference sequence).

The chain carries TRBV5-1 and TRBJ2-1; 14 bases agree with TRBD2. The J segment lost 3 bases and the V segment lost 0 bases, leaving 2 bases of the junction unmatched. The CDR3 loop spans 17 amino acids. Germline V gene data show CDR1 as SGHRS and CDR2 as YFSETQ. CDR3 DNA sequence: TGCGCCAGCAGCTTGGGGACTAGCGGGGGGTTCTACAATGAGCAGTTCTTC. It yields the protein CASSLGTSGGFYNEQFF.

Worth noting for this clonotype: At one end, the junction sequence differs from germline, possibly due to a read error. DNA of the CDR3: TGTGCCAGCAGTCGGACTAGCGGGAGCAGAGATACGCAGTATTTT. This gives the protein CASSRTSGSRDTQYF. The chain carries TRBV6-6 and TRBJ2-3; 13 bases are shared with TRBD2. CDR3 length: 15 amino acids. CDR1 and CDR2 (germline): MNHNY, SVGAGI (reference sequence).

This clonotype was counted between two and nine times. The V gene is TRBV9, the J gene TRBJ2-5; 7 nucleotides line up with TRBD1. The V and J ends lost 0 bases and 5 bases, in that order; junction bases with no gene match: 10. The germline gives CDR1 SGDLS, CDR2 YYNGEE. There are 16 residues in the CDR3. CDR3 residues: CASSVGTGGFGETQYF. CDR3 DNA: TGTGCCAGCAGCGTAGGGACAGGCGGTTTTGGGGAGACCCAGTACTTC. The whole variable domain, filled in from reference TRBV9 and TRBJ2-5, reads DSGVTQTPKHLITATGQRVTLRCSPRSGDLSVYWYQQSLDQGLQFLIQYYNGEERAKGNILERFSAQQFPDLHSELNLSSLELGDSALYFCASSVGTGGFGETQYFGPGTRLLVL.

The chain recombines TRBV4-1 with TRBJ1-5; D is unclear. The germline gives CDR1 MGHRA, CDR2 YSYEKL. V lost 1 base to trimming and J lost 3 bases, with 10 bases between them. CDR3 size: 15 residues. This chain's CDR3 is CASSQVVGNNQPQHF. The CDR3 DNA is TGCGCCAGCAGCCAAGTAGTAGGGAACAATCAGCCCCAGCATTTT.

The chain carries TRBV27 and TRBJ2-5; D unclear. Trimming cost V 0 bases and J 7 bases, with 15 bases left between them. The length of the CDR3 is 15 residues. CDR1 is MNHEY, CDR2 SMNVEV, per germline (reference sequence). The CDR3 region is CASSLSGPSLMTQYF. CDR3 nucleotides: TGTGCCAGCAGTTTATCAGGTCCGAGTCTTATGACCCAGTACTTC.

V gene TRBV30 combines with J gene TRBJ2-1; TRBD2 matches 11 bases. The ends lost 0 bases at V and 8 bases at J; junction bases unmatched: 9. The CDR3 runs to 16 residues. Germline lookup yields CDR1 GTSNPN and CDR2 SVGIG (reference sequence). The CDR3 DNA is TGTGCCTGGAGTGTAAAGACTAGCGGGAAGAATTATGAGCAGTTCTTC. Protein sequence: CAWSVKTSGKNYEQFF.

The chain joins TRBV6-5 to TRBJ2-7; D tentatively fits TRBD1 or TRBD2 (5 bases each). V was clipped by 6 bases and J by 3 bases, with 12 bases between them. The CDR3 is 13 residues long. CDR1 is MNHEY, CDR2 SVGAGI, per germline. The CDR3 bases are TGTGCCAGCAGGGGTCGGGGCCACTACGAGCAGTACTTC. Translating it yields CASRGRGHYEQYF.

The rearrangement links TRBV18 to TRBJ1-2; no definite D call. With 6 bases removed from V and 1 base from J, the gap between germline ends came to 9 bases. There are 13 residues in the CDR3. Germline V gene lookup returns CDR1 KGHSH and CDR2 LQKENI. Written as DNA, the CDR3 is TGTGCCAGCTCGACTCTAGATAACTATGGCTACACCTTC. It yields the protein CASSTLDNYGYTF.

The chain recombines TRBV3-1 with TRBJ1-2; TRBD1 might be the D (6 bases). Germline V gives CDR1 LGHDT, CDR2 YNNKEL (reference sequence). V lost 6 bases and J lost 2, with 19 bases in between. The CDR3 contains 16 residues. This chain's CDR3 is CASSLSTTGRNYGYTF. The CDR3 DNA reads TGTGCCAGCAGTCTCTCTACCACAGGGAGGAACTATGGCTACACCTTC.

The chain recombines TRBV5-1 with TRBJ1-1; D gene ambiguous. Germline V gene sequence: CDR1 SGHRS, CDR2 YFSETQ. The CDR3 runs 14 residues. The V gene lost 4 bases and the J gene lost 5 bases, with 15 bases spanning the gap. Written as DNA, the CDR3 is TGCGCCAGCAGCCCTCGGACCGCACGGACTGAAGCTTTCTTT. This gives the protein CASSPRTARTEAFF. Using reference TRBV5-1 and TRBJ1-1 for the parts outside the CDR3, the full variable domain is KAGVTQTPRYLIKTRGQQVTLSCSPISGHRSVSWYQQTPGQGLQFLFEYFSETQRNKGNFPGRFSGRQFSNSRSEMNVSTLELGDSALYLCASSPRTARTEAFFGQGTRLTVV.

The chain is built from TRBV29-1 and TRBJ1-1; TRBD1 aligns across 9 bases. CDR3 length: 13 amino acids. Germline lookup yields CDR1 SQVTM and CDR2 ANQGSEA. With V trimmed by 1 base and J by 10 bases, 7 bases remained unmatched. The CDR3 reads CSVEGRQGVGAFF. The CDR3 bases are TGCAGCGTTGAAGGTCGACAGGGGGTGGGAGCTTTCTTT.

A word on this clonotype: The junction differs from germline at one of its ends, possibly a read error. The chain couples TRBV7-7 to TRBJ2-7; 7 bases agree with TRBD1. The CDR3 spans 13 residues. Germline V gene data show CDR1 as SSHAT and CDR2 as FNYEAQ (reference sequence). Written as DNA, the CDR3 is TGTGCTAGCAGCTTAGGACAGGCCGACGAGCAGTACTTC. Encoded protein: CASSLGQADEQYF.

This clonotype was seen only once. The rearrangement links TRBV3-1 to TRBJ1-6; no clear D gene. Germline V CDR1 and CDR2: LGHDT, YNNKEL (reference sequence). V lost 2 bases, J lost 7 bases, and 9 bases lay in between. The CDR3 consists of 14 residues. The CDR3 loop is CASSQRQFNSPLHF. The DNA for the CDR3 is TGTGCCAGCAGCCAAAGGCAGTTCAATTCACCCCTCCACTTT. Full variable domain (missing parts from reference TRBV3-1 and TRBJ1-6): DTAVSQTPKYLVTQMGNDKSIKCEQNLGHDTMYWYKQDSKKFLKIMFSYNNKELIINETVPNRFSPKSPDKAHLNLHINSLELGDSAVYFCASSQRQFNSPLHFGNGTRLTVT.

The chain has TRBV9 and TRBJ2-1; D unclear. The germline V gene encodes CDR1 SGDLS and CDR2 YYNGEE. The CDR3 has 16 amino acids. Trimming pared 3 bases from V and 1 base from J, leaving 14 bases between. CDR3 DNA: TGTGCCAGCAGCGCCAGCAAGACTGTGTCCTACAATGAGCAGTTCTTC. This gives the protein CASSASKTVSYNEQFF.

V is TRBV29-1 and J is TRBJ1-1, with D hard to call. This CDR3 region has 11 residues. Germline CDR1 and CDR2: SQVTM and ANQGSEA. Trimming took 2 bases from V and 2 from J, leaving 3 bases between them. CDR3 sequence reads: CSVETNTEAFF. CDR3 DNA: TGCAGCGTTGAAACCAACACTGAAGCTTTCTTT.

The CDR3: CASSGESQGNEKLFF. In DNA, the CDR3 is TGTGCCAGCAGTGGCGAGAGTCAGGGCAATGAAAAACTGTTTTTT. The V call is TRBV25-1, the J call TRBJ1-4; maybe TRBD1 (5 bases). Trimming left V 4 bases short and J 5 bases short, with 14 bases between. Per germline, CDR1 MGHDK and CDR2 SYGVNS. This CDR3 is 15 amino acids long.